Listed below are T cell receptor beta chains from one sample, sequenced in a study of Graves' ophthalmopathy and Graves' hyperthyroidism. MiXCR, applied by TCRdb to the multiplex PCR reads, yields one record per CDR3 protein. The sample consists of a few hundred thousand distinct CDR3 sequences, roughly 39% of them appearing once. Sequencing was carried out using peripheral blood or thyroid tissue (not recorded which). Receptors originate from an adult man with Graves' hyperthyroidism. Each CDR3 is given with its conserved first and last residue. Each record gives: D gene, J gene, V gene, clone size, CDR3 protein, CDR3 DNA. D genes are given only for firm matches. Clone size is not always given. Where it is, it says once, few, many or a class for expanded clones.

-,TRBJ1-2,TRBV29-1,many,CSVEQGSDYGYTF,TGCAGCGTTGAACAGGGGAGTGACTATGGCTACACCTTC
-,TRBJ2-7,TRBV7-9,many,CASSQDSLTVGVYEQYF,TGTGCCAGCAGCCAAGATTCGTTAACAGTCGGGGTCTACGAGCAGTACTTC
-,TRBJ2-6,TRBV7-9,-,CASSPLRRGTGANVLTF,TGTGCCAGCAGCCCCCTCCGGAGGGGAACTGGGGCCAACGTCCTGACTTTC
TRBD2,TRBJ2-7,TRBV11-2,-,CASSLTSGMNTGELYF,TGTGCCAGCAGCTTGACTAGCGGGATGAACACCGGGGAGCTGTACTTC
TRBD1,TRBJ1-4,TRBV13,-,CASSSNRGNNEKLFF,TGTGCCAGCAGCTCAAACAGGGGAAATAATGAAAAACTGTTTTTT
TRBD1,TRBJ1-3,TRBV14,few,CASSWDSSGNTIYF,TGTGCCAGCAGTTGGGACAGCTCTGGAAACACCATATATTTT
TRBD1,TRBJ1-4,TRBV29-1,-,CSVAGGRGDNEKLFF,TGCAGCGTAGCAGGGGGCAGAGGCGACAATGAAAAACTGTTTTTT
-,TRBJ2-2,TRBV20-1,-,CSARDASEFTGELFF,TGCAGTGCTAGAGATGCTAGCGAGTTCACCGGGGAGCTGTTTTTT
-,TRBJ1-6,TRBV2,-,CASSEQGIGPLHF,TGTGCCAGCAGTGAGCAGGGAATTGGACCCCTCCACTTT
-,TRBJ2-7,TRBV12-3/TRBV12-4,few,CASSHPGPSYEQYF,TGTGCCAGCAGCCACCCCGGACCATCCTACGAGCAGTACTTC
-,TRBJ2-7,TRBV7-6,many,CASSADGNRDEQYF,TGTGCCAGCAGCGCCGACGGGAACCGTGACGAGCAGTACTTC
-,TRBJ2-3,TRBV7-3,-,CASSLNGGGTDTQYF,TGTGCCAGCAGCTTAAACGGTGGGGGGACAGATACGCAGTATTTT
-,TRBJ1-1,TRBV12-3/TRBV12-4,-,CASSLDLGQSNTEAFF,TGTGCCAGCAGTTTAGATCTAGGACAGTCGAACACTGAAGCTTTCTTT
TRBD1,TRBJ1-2,TRBV25-1,-,CASSSDRDRISGYTF,TGTGCCAGCAGCAGTGATCGGGACAGGATTAGCGGCTACACCTTC
TRBD1,TRBJ1-6,TRBV28,many,CASGRDRPSPLHF,TGTGCCAGCGGCCGGGACAGACCATCACCCCTCCACTTT
TRBD2,TRBJ2-7,TRBV6-6,few,CASRGVGGAYEQYF,TGTGCCAGCAGGGGGGTCGGGGGGGCCTACGAGCAGTACTTC
-,TRBJ1-4,TRBV15,many,CATSRDVGFGEKLFF,TGTGCCACCAGCAGAGATGTAGGGTTCGGGGAAAAACTGTTTTTT
TRBD1,TRBJ1-2,TRBV7-8,-,CASSRTTQGADDYTF,TGTGCCAGCAGCCGAACGACTCAGGGGGCGGATGACTACACCTTC
-,TRBJ2-1,TRBV10-2,-,CASSEVIEQFF,TGCGCCAGCAGTGAAGTAATAGAGCAGTTCTTC
-,TRBJ2-5,TRBV12-3/TRBV12-4,-,CASSLRLGAGKTQYF,TGTGCCAGCAGTTTACGCCTAGGGGCGGGGAAGACCCAGTACTTC
TRBD1,TRBJ2-5,TRBV5-1,-,CASSFRGQGVETQYF,TGCGCCAGCAGCTTCCGGGGACAGGGGGTTGAGACCCAGTACTTC
-,TRBJ1-2,TRBV28,many,CASTPPGDGYTF,TGTGCCAGCACCCCTCCAGGGGATGGCTACACCTTC
-,TRBJ2-3,TRBV9,-,CASSARTGTDTQYF,TGTGCCAGCAGCGCGAGGACGGGGACGGATACGCAGTATTTT
-,TRBJ1-1,TRBV10-3,-,CASSPTQAGNQGINTEAFF,TGTGCCAGCAGCCCCACGCAGGCTGGAAACCAGGGGATTAACACTGAAGCTTTCTTT
-,TRBJ2-7,TRBV5-1,-,CASSLGGLLYEQYF,TGTGCCAGCAGCTTGGGGGGCCTCCTCTACGAGCAGTACTTC
TRBD1,TRBJ1-2,TRBV2,few,CASAATGGNGYTF,TGTGCCAGCGCGGCGACAGGGGGCAATGGCTACACCTTC
TRBD2,TRBJ2-5,TRBV29-1,many,CSASESGVETQYF,TGCAGCGCTTCTGAAAGCGGGGTGGAGACCCAGTACTTC
TRBD1,TRBJ2-7,TRBV7-9,many,CASSERDSTYEQYF,TGTGCCAGCAGCGAGAGGGACAGCACCTACGAGCAGTACTTC
-,TRBJ2-6,TRBV5-1,-,CASSLESVWGISGANVLTF,TGCGCCAGCAGCTTGGAATCTGTTTGGGGGATATCTGGGGCCAACGTCCTGACTTTC
-,TRBJ1-4,TRBV2,many,CASRPLAGEEKLFF,TGTGCCAGCAGGCCGTTGGCCGGGGAGGAAAAACTGTTTTTT
-,TRBJ2-7,TRBV5-1,many,CASSLDGARGAEQYF,TGCGCCAGCAGCCTCGATGGGGCGCGGGGTGCCGAGCAGTACTTC
-,TRBJ1-1,TRBV6-5,many,CASSWNTEAFF,TGTGCCAGCAGCTGGAACACTGAAGCTTTCTTT
-,TRBJ2-5,TRBV5-1,many,CASRQGETQYF,TGCGCCAGCAGGCAGGGTGAGACCCAGTACTTC
TRBD1,TRBJ2-5,TRBV7-9,-,CASRPGQEETQYF,TGTGCCAGCAGGCCGGGACAGGAGGAGACCCAGTACTTC
-,TRBJ1-1,TRBV12-3/TRBV12-4,many,CASSRVGGDTEAFF,TGTGCCAGCAGCCGAGTGGGGGGTGACACTGAAGCTTTCTTT
-,TRBJ2-7,TRBV29-1,-,CSAKIGQGTPYEQYF,TGCAGCGCCAAAATAGGGCAGGGGACCCCCTACGAGCAGTACTTC
-,TRBJ2-7,TRBV5-1,-,CASRSQETQYEQYF,TGCGCCAGCAGAAGCCAAGAGACCCAGTACGAGCAGTACTTC
-,TRBJ1-4,TRBV7-8,-,CASSLQTVFTTNEKLFF,TGTGCCAGCAGCTTACAGACAGTCTTTACAACTAATGAAAAACTGTTTTTT
TRBD1,TRBJ2-1,TRBV15,-,CATSKPGQAYNEQFF,TGTGCCACCAGCAAACCGGGACAGGCCTACAATGAGCAGTTCTTC
TRBD1,TRBJ1-1,TRBV5-6,many,CASSWGQANTEAFF,TGTGCCAGCAGCTGGGGACAGGCGAACACTGAAGCTTTCTTT
TRBD2,TRBJ2-1,TRBV24-1,few,CATRRFCASGRYEQFF,TGTGCCACCAGGCGATTTTGCGCTAGCGGGAGGTATGAGCAGTTCTTC
TRBD2,TRBJ2-5,TRBV20-1,-,CSARKSGGHGETQYF,TGCAGTGCTAGAAAAAGCGGGGGGCACGGAGAGACCCAGTACTTC
-,TRBJ2-7,TRBV29-1,-,CSVEEGTGSYEQYF,TGCAGCGTTGAAGAGGGTACGGGCTCCTACGAGCAGTACTTC
TRBD1,TRBJ1-2,TRBV9,-,CASSATGTGGYGYTF,TGTGCCAGCAGCGCAACCGGGACAGGGGGCTATGGCTACACCTTC
-,TRBJ1-4,TRBV7-9,-,CASSLFAGGEREKLFF,TGTGCCAGCAGCCTATTTGCGGGAGGGGAGCGGGAAAAACTGTTTTTT
TRBD1,TRBJ1-1,TRBV12-3/TRBV12-4,-,CASSYGTGGAFF,TGTGCCAGCAGTTATGGGACAGGAGGAGCTTTCTTT
TRBD1,TRBJ1-5,TRBV29-1,many,CSVIGTGKNQPQHF,TGCAGCGTTATCGGGACAGGGAAAAATCAGCCCCAGCATTTT
TRBD1,TRBJ1-5,TRBV15,-,CATRKGQGADQPQHF,TGTGCCACCAGAAAGGGACAGGGGGCAGATCAGCCCCAGCATTTT
TRBD1,TRBJ2-5,TRBV19,-,CASATGQGRETQYF,TGTGCCAGCGCTACGGGACAGGGACGCGAGACCCAGTACTTC
-,TRBJ2-5,TRBV7-3,once,CASSQLASGRQETQYF,TGTGCCAGCAGCCAGTTAGCCTCCGGGAGACAAGAGACCCAGTACTTC
-,TRBJ1-5,TRBV4-1,many,CASSQDPGPDGQPQHF,TGCGCCAGCAGCCAAGATCCGGGCCCGGACGGTCAGCCCCAGCATTTT
-,TRBJ1-4,TRBV7-9,-,CASSVGGRTDEKLFF,TGTGCCAGCAGTGTCGGCGGGAGGACCGATGAAAAACTGTTTTTT
-,TRBJ2-7,TRBV10-3,few,CASSEVPLQIRPQGQYF,TGTGCCAGCAGTGAAGTTCCGTTACAGATAAGACCCCAGGGGCAGTACTTC
-,TRBJ1-1,TRBV10-3,many,CAIRPILNTEAFF,TGTGCCATCCGTCCCATCCTGAACACTGAAGCTTTCTTT
-,TRBJ1-2,TRBV30,-,CAWSVSANDYGYTF,TGTGCCTGGAGTGTATCGGCCAACGACTATGGCTACACCTTC
TRBD1,TRBJ1-1,TRBV20-1,many,CSARRAGGWRTEAFF,TGCAGTGCTAGGAGGGCAGGGGGCTGGAGGACTGAAGCTTTCTTT
-,TRBJ1-5,TRBV20-1,few,CSARIRQETQHF,TGCAGTGCAAGGATTAGACAAGAGACCCAGCATTTT